This T cell receptor (beta chain) is drawn from a study of cytomegalovirus exposure and HLA in healthy donors. General study results and limits: Association with HLA alleles at 0.05 false discovery rate was found for 16,951 TCR beta sequences in a later analysis. Sequencing depth across donors, presence/absence analyses assumed, was roughly uniform. A later analysis linked a missense DCLRE1C variant to TCR beta V- and J-gene trimming. Most CMV-associated TCR beta chains appeared HLA-restricted in a later analysis.

The PCR employed 60 Vbeta primers together with 13 Jbeta primers. TCRdb's table, derived via immunoSEQ multiplex PCR, lists solely in-frame clones and lacks some. The sample holds 90,000 to 150,000 clones, about 72% seen once. This clone occurred once. No antigen is known for it. The germline gives CDR1 SGHNT, CDR2 YYREEE (reference sequence). This CDR3 has 16 amino acids. V lost 5 bases to trimming and J lost 4 bases; unmatched junction nucleotides: 10. The rearrangement joins TRBV5-4 to TRBJ2-2; the match to TRBD2 covers 8 bases. The sequenced material came from PBMCs. The receptor was isolated from a man aged 45-65 years in good health and CMV-seropositive. This CDR3 is CASSSPGLGVTGELFF. As DNA, the CDR3 is TGTGCCAGCAGTTCGCCGGGACTAGGGGTCACCGGGGAGCTGTTTTTT.